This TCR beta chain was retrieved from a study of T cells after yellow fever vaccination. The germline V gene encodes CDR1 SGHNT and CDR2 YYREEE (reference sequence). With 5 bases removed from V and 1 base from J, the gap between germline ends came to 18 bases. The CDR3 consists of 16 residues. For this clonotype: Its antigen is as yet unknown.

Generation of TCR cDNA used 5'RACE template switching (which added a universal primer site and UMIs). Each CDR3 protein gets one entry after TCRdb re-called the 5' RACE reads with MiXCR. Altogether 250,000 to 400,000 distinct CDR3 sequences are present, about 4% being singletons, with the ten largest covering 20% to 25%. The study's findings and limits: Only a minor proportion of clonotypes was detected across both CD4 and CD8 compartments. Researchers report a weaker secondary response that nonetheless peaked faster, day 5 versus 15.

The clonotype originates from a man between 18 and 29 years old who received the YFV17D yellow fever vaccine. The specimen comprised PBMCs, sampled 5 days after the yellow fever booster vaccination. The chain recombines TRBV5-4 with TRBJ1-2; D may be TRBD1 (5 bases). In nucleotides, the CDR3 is TGTGCCAGCAGGATTGGGACGGGAGCTGTTAACTATGGCTACACCTTC. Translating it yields CASRIGTGAVNYGYTF.